This T cell receptor beta chain comes out of a study of T cell responses to AZD1222 COVID-19 vaccine. Study details: Both about-4-week and about-12-week second-dose recipients were combined. Study observations and caveats: Clonal diversity was possibly underestimated; the donors were predominantly white British and more often female. Baseline seropositivity occurred in only a handful of AZD1222 recipients.

Profiled with immunoSEQ multiplex PCR; TCRdb holds only in-frame clones, not every one. The sample records more than 140,000 clones, about 91% being singletons. The CDR3 has 15 residues. This clone was seen a few times. Its antigen is unidentified. The sample in question was peripheral blood, obtained on day 0 of AZD1222 vaccination. V and J are TRBV21-1 and TRBJ1-2; the table's D call, TRBD1, was not checked against the DNA. TRBV21-1 is shown as a pseudogene. The receptor's source is an adult in good health. The CDR3 loop reads CASRYRGGNNYGYTF. Here the CDR3 DNA reads TGTGCCAGCAGATACAGGGGGGGGAATAACTATGGCTACACCTTC.